These 32 T cell receptor beta chains share one sample of origin, sequenced in a study of identical twins. TCRdb redid the calling of the 5' RACE reads with MiXCR, one entry per CDR3 protein. The table records about 890,000 distinct CDR3 sequences, roughly an eighth of them present only once. This same sample was also part of a study on yellow fever vaccine responses in identical twins.

The sample comprised PBMCs. The receptors shown here come from a woman younger than 30 in good health.

This clonotype showed up just a few times. The chain links TRBV24-1 to TRBJ2-3; D may correspond to TRBD1 or TRBD2 (5 bases each). V was shortened by 2 bases and J by 2 bases, with 10 bases between the two germline ends. Germline V gene lookup returns CDR1 KGHDR and CDR2 SFDVKD. This CDR3 is built from 15 residues. This chain's CDR3 is CATSDWDGHTDTQYF. DNA for the CDR3: TGTGCCACCAGTGATTGGGACGGGCACACAGATACGCAGTATTTT.

In this sample, this clonotype turned up many times. This sequence joins TRBV7-7 and TRBJ2-1, with TRBD2 matching over 7 bases. Trimming at V came to 5 bases and at J to 3 bases, leaving 10 bases not matched to a gene. The CDR3 spans 16 residues. Germline V lookup: CDR1 SSHAT, CDR2 FNYEAQ (reference sequence). CDR3 sequence reads: CASSPSSGTIYNEQFF. CDR3 sequence (DNA): TGTGCCAGCAGCCCATCCTCCGGGACTATCTACAATGAGCAGTTCTTC.

This clonotype was observed a handful of times. The CDR3 nucleotides are TGTGCCATCACATCGGGGGCCTATGGTTTCAATGAGCAGTTCTTC. It codes for CAITSGAYGFNEQFF. V is TRBV10-3 and J is TRBJ2-1; D assignment may be TRBD1 or TRBD2 (6 bases each). The CDR3 totals 15 residues. Germline-derived CDR1 and CDR2 are ENHRY and SYGVKD. Between the trimmed V and J ends, which lost 7 bases and 6 bases, there was a span of 19 bases.

This clonotype was seen more than once but under ten times. The J gene is TRBJ2-7, the V gene TRBV12-3 or TRBV12-4; 13 bases match TRBD2. With 6 bases clipped from V and 6 bases from J, the junction kept 5 bases outside the gene matches. This CDR3 has 14 amino acids. CDR3 region: CASRKGTSGTEQYF. The CDR3 bases are TGTGCCAGCAGGAAAGGGACTAGCGGGACCGAGCAGTACTTC.

The CDR3 sequence: CSARDYFITYQETQYF. The CDR3 DNA reads TGCAGTGCTAGAGATTATTTCATAACCTACCAAGAGACCCAGTACTTC. The rearrangement uses TRBV20-1 and TRBJ2-5; D is unclear. Germline-derived CDR1 and CDR2 are DFQATT and SNEGSKA (reference sequence). The CDR3 extends over 16 amino acids. Trimming left V 0 bases short and J 0 bases short, with 14 bases between.

This clonotype was detected only a few times. The J gene is TRBJ2-3, the V gene TRBV10-3; 8 bases fit TRBD1. V trimming: 7 bases; J trimming: 2 bases; junction bases outside the gene matches: 11. The CDR3 is 16 amino acids. Germline V gene data show CDR1 as ENHRY and CDR2 as SYGVKD. CDR3 sequence: CAIKKTGAGVTDTQYF. For the CDR3, the DNA is TGTGCCATCAAAAAGACAGGGGCCGGGGTCACAGATACGCAGTATTTT.

This clonotype was detected a few times. The chain uses TRBV7-2 and TRBJ1-6; 8 nucleotides agree with TRBD1. Per germline, CDR1 SGHTA and CDR2 FQGNSA. Trimming took 5 bases from V and 8 from J; bases not matched to a gene: 5. The CDR3 totals 14 residues. The CDR3: CASSTGQAYSPLHF. The DNA of the CDR3 is TGTGCCAGCAGCACGGGACAGGCTTATTCACCCCTCCACTTT.

The V gene is TRBV11-2, the J gene TRBJ1-2; D ambiguous. Germline V gives CDR1 SGHAT, CDR2 FQNNGV. V was clipped by 0 bases and J by 0 bases, with 8 bases between them. This CDR3 is 15 amino acids long. In nucleotides, the CDR3 is TGTGCCAGCAGCTTAGATCTATCAGCTAACTATGGCTACACCTTC. Its translation: CASSLDLSANYGYTF.

This clonotype was seen only once. This chain joins TRBV11-2 and TRBJ2-1; no clear D. V was clipped by 2 bases and J by 5 bases, with 13 bases between them. The CDR3 runs 15 residues. Germline CDR1 and CDR2: SGHAT and FQNNGV. Here the CDR3 DNA reads TGTGCCAGCAGCTTAAGAGAGTCGGTAAACAATGAGCAGTTCTTC. This sequence encodes CASSLRESVNNEQFF.

This chain joins TRBV2 and TRBJ2-3, with D possibly TRBD2 on 6 matching bases. The CDR3 has 13 residues. The V end was cut by 6 bases, the J end by 4 bases, with 11 bases between. Germline CDR1 reads SNHLY; CDR2 reads FYNNEI. CDR3 residues: CASRRDEADTQYF. The CDR3 DNA sequence: TGTGCCAGCAGGCGGGACGAGGCAGATACGCAGTATTTT.

This chain connects TRBV20-1 to TRBJ2-7, with D possibly matching TRBD1 (5 bases). Per germline, CDR1 DFQATT and CDR2 SNEGSKA (reference sequence). This CDR3 contains 12 residues. Trimming stripped 0 bases from V and 5 bases from J, with 8 bases between. The CDR3 spells CSARDGAHEQYV. The CDR3 bases are TGCAGTGCTAGAGATGGGGCCCACGAGCAGTACGTC.

The V call is TRBV6-5, the J call TRBJ2-7; D is undetermined. CDR3 length equals 14 residues. Germline-derived CDR1 and CDR2 are MNHEY and SVGAGI. With 0 bases removed from V and 2 bases from J, the gap between germline ends came to 8 bases. CDR3 coding DNA: TGTGCCAGCAGTTACTCGCCTTCGGCCTACGAGCAGTACTTC. Residues: CASSYSPSAYEQYF.

This sequence joins TRBV2 and TRBJ2-4, with D perhaps TRBD1 (6 bases). The V end was cut by 2 bases, the J end by 8 bases, with 13 bases between. Germline CDR1 and CDR2: SNHLY and FYNNEI. This CDR3 is 14 amino acids long. CDR3 sequence: CASSEFQGMDIQYF. CDR3 coding DNA: TGTGCCAGCAGTGAATTTCAGGGGATGGACATTCAGTACTTC.

The rearrangement links TRBV5-1 to TRBJ2-6; D is uncertain. Germline V gene sequence: CDR1 SGHRS, CDR2 YFSETQ. The ends were cut back, 0 bases at V and 0 bases at J, with 7 bases in the middle. The CDR3 spans 16 residues. The CDR3 reads CASSLVLNSGANVLTF. The CDR3 nucleotides are TGCGCCAGCAGCTTGGTGCTGAACTCTGGGGCCAACGTCCTGACTTTC.

This clonotype came up once. This rearrangement joins TRBV11-3 to TRBJ2-5, with D perhaps assigned TRBD1 or TRBD2 (6 bases each). Germline CDR1 SGHNT, CDR2 YENEEA. The CDR3 covers 16 residues. V gave up 5 bases and J gave up 0 bases, with 16 bases separating them. This chain's CDR3 is CASSHGIGGYQETQYF. CDR3 nucleotide sequence: TGTGCCAGCAGCCACGGAATAGGGGGGTACCAAGAGACCCAGTACTTC.

The chain links TRBV12-3 or TRBV12-4 to TRBJ2-5; 7 nucleotides agree with TRBD1. The CDR3 contains 17 residues. J was trimmed by 0 bases and V by 5 bases; bases with no gene match: 12. The CDR3 here is CASSPATGQLNQETQYF. The CDR3 DNA is TGTGCCAGCAGTCCGGCGACGGGACAGCTTAACCAAGAGACCCAGTACTTC.

The chain joins TRBV2 to TRBJ2-2; D is ambiguous. This CDR3 is 14 amino acids long. CDR1 and CDR2 (germline): SNHLY, FYNNEI. V gave up 7 bases and J gave up 1 base, with 10 bases separating them. The CDR3 is CASTETQNTGELFF. DNA of the CDR3: TGTGCCAGCACAGAGACCCAGAACACCGGGGAGCTGTTTTTT.

This clonotype showed up just a few times. The chain links TRBV4-1 to TRBJ2-1, with D tentatively TRBD2 (6 bases). Germline V gene sequence: CDR1 MGHRA, CDR2 YSYEKL. This CDR3 comprises 16 residues. The ends were cut back, 2 bases at V and 2 bases at J, with 13 bases in the middle. The CDR3 DNA sequence: TGCGCCAGCAGCCAATTGTGGCCTAGCGCCTACAATGAGCAGTTCTTC. Its protein product is CASSQLWPSAYNEQFF.

This clonotype came up a few times. The genes are TRBV2 and TRBJ2-7; TRBD1 aligns across 11 bases. The CDR3 spans 15 residues. Germline V CDR1 and CDR2: SNHLY, FYNNEI. The J segment lost 3 bases and the V segment lost 3 bases, leaving 4 bases of the junction unmatched. The CDR3 nucleotides read TGTGCCAGCAGTGACCTGGGACAGGGGGGCTACGAGCAGTACTTC. Its protein product is CASSDLGQGGYEQYF.

The CDR3 coding sequence is TGTGCCAGCAGTGAGTACGGAGAGACCCAGTACTTC. It yields the protein CASSEYGETQYF. The chain combines TRBV2 with TRBJ2-5, with D unresolved. CDR3 size: 12 residues. Germline CDR1 SNHLY, CDR2 FYNNEI. V lost 3 bases and J 4 bases, leaving 6 bases between the germline ends.

The V call is TRBV28, the J call TRBJ2-1; 10 positions agree with TRBD1. The CDR3 covers 20 residues. The germline V gene has CDR1 MDHEN and CDR2 SYDVKM. J lost 6 bases, V lost 3 bases, and 20 bases had no gene match. This chain's CDR3 is CASSLGGPILGTGAGNEQFF. CDR3 coding DNA: TGTGCCAGCAGTTTGGGGGGGCCTATTTTAGGGACAGGGGCCGGCAATGAGCAGTTCTTC.

This clonotype was seen a handful of times. The chain uses TRBV12-3 or TRBV12-4 and TRBJ2-7; unclear D gene. Trimming removed 6 bases at V and 2 bases at J, with 20 bases between. The CDR3 length is 16 residues. The CDR3 spells CASRSQVGSGAYEQYF. The CDR3 DNA follows: TGTGCCAGCAGGAGTCAGGTAGGAAGTGGTGCCTACGAGCAGTACTTC.

The chain joins TRBV29-1 to TRBJ2-2; a possible D gene is TRBD2 (7 bases). The CDR3 spans 15 residues. V lost 6 bases, J lost 4 bases, and 18 bases lay in between. CDR1 and CDR2 (germline): SQVTM, ANQGSEA. DNA for the CDR3: TGCAGCGTGGACGACGGGGGGCGTGGCACCGGGGAGCTGTTTTTT. Translating it yields CSVDDGGRGTGELFF.

This clonotype was picked up a small number of times. The J gene is TRBJ2-7, the V gene TRBV7-6; possible D gene TRBD2, 5 bases. This CDR3 comprises 14 residues. Germline V lookup: CDR1 SGHVS, CDR2 FNYEAQ. With 6 bases removed from V and 7 bases from J, the gap between germline ends came to 19 bases. CDR3 sequence: CASSPSSYPGEQYF. The CDR3 bases are TGTGCCAGCAGTCCATCCAGCTACCCGGGGGAGCAGTACTTC.

V gene TRBV12-3 or TRBV12-4 combines with J gene TRBJ2-2; TRBD2 aligns across 9 bases. The CDR3 runs 17 residues. The V segment lost 1 base and the J segment 1 base; nucleotides outside the gene matches: 4. CDR3 sequence reads: CASSLGGRAQNTGELFF. The CDR3 DNA sequence: TGTGCCAGCAGTTTAGGCGGGAGGGCCCAGAACACCGGGGAGCTGTTTTTT.

This clonotype was counted only a few times. The V and J genes are TRBV24-1 and TRBJ2-3, with D perhaps given as TRBD1 or TRBD2 (5 bases each). The CDR3 covers 14 residues. Between the trimmed V and J ends, which lost 4 bases and 1 base, there was a span of 8 bases. The germline V gene has CDR1 KGHDR and CDR2 SFDVKD. CDR3 sequence (DNA): TGTGCCACCAGTGACCGGGACGGCACAGATACGCAGTATTTT. This encodes CATSDRDGTDTQYF.

In its sample, this clonotype was seen a few times. The chain is built from TRBV12-3 or TRBV12-4 and TRBJ2-1, with a tentative D call TRBD2 (6 bases). Trimming pared 0 bases from V and 2 bases from J, leaving 17 bases between. The CDR3 contains 18 residues. CDR3 bases: TGTGCCAGCAGTTTAGCCCCGACCCTAGCGCCCGCCTACAATGAGCAGTTCTTC. Translating it yields CASSLAPTLAPAYNEQFF.

This clonotype was detected ten times or more. The DNA for the CDR3 is TGTGCCAGCAGCTTGTCTGGACGTTTTCTGAACACTGAAGCTTTCTTT. Its translation is CASSLSGRFLNTEAFF. This rearrangement joins TRBV5-6 to TRBJ1-1; no firm D call. This CDR3 has 16 amino acids. Germline-derived CDR1 and CDR2 are SGHDT and YYEEEE. Trimming took 1 base from V and 0 from J, leaving 13 bases between them. Full variable domain (missing parts from reference TRBV5-6 and TRBJ1-1): DAGVTQSPTHLIKTRGQQVTLRCSPKSGHDTVSWYQQALGQGPQFIFQYYEEEERQRGNFPDRFSGHQFPNYSSELNVNALLLGDSALYLCASSLSGRFLNTEAFFGQGTRLTVV.

This clonotype came up a few times. This rearrangement joins TRBV7-9 to TRBJ1-2; the D gene is possibly TRBD1 (5 bases). Germline CDR1 reads SEHNR; CDR2 reads FQNEAQ (reference sequence). The CDR3 is made up of 14 amino acids. Trimming pared 2 bases from V and 4 bases from J, leaving 11 bases between. CDR3 sequence reads: CASSLSQGPYGYTF. CDR3 bases: TGTGCCAGCAGCTTATCGCAGGGACCCTATGGCTACACCTTC.

The chain links TRBV24-1 to TRBJ1-2; TRBD1 might be the D (6 bases). The ends were cut back, 2 bases at V and 2 bases at J, with 17 bases in the middle. CDR1 KGHDR and CDR2 SFDVKD come from the germline V gene. This CDR3 spans 17 amino acids. Written as DNA, the CDR3 is TGTGCCACCAGTGATTCGCGCTACAGGGTTTCGAACTATGGCTACACCTTC. It translates to CATSDSRYRVSNYGYTF.

The rearrangement links TRBV4-1 to TRBJ2-3; tentative D call: TRBD2 (5 bases). Germline lookup yields CDR1 MGHRA and CDR2 YSYEKL. The CDR3 loop spans 14 amino acids. Trimming shortened V by 1 base and J by 5 bases, and 10 bases separated the two germline ends. The CDR3 sequence is CASSQGPGIDTQYF. The CDR3 bases are TGCGCCAGCAGCCAAGGGCCCGGGATAGATACGCAGTATTTT.

J is TRBJ1-1 and V is TRBV2; D is perhaps TRBD1 (5 bases). The CDR3 is 12 residues long. The V and J ends lost 7 bases and 2 bases respectively, with 8 bases between them. Looked up from germline, CDR1 is SNHLY and CDR2 is FYNNEI. The CDR3 DNA reads TGTGCCAGCATTCAGGGAAACACTGAAGCTTTCTTT. Protein sequence: CASIQGNTEAFF.